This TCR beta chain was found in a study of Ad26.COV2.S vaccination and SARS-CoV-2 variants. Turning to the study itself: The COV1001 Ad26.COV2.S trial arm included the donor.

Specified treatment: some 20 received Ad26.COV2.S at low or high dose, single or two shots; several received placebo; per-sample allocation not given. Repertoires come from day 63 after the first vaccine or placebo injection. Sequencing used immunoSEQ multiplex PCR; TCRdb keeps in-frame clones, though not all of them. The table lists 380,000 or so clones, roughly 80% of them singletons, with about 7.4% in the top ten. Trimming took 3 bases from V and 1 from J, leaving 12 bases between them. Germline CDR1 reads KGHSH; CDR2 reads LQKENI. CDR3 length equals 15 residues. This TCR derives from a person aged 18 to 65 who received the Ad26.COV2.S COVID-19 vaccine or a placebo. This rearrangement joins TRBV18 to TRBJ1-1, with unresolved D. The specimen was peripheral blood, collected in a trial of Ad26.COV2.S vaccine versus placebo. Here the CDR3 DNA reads TGTGCCAGCTCACCGGCGTCGAGGAAGAACACTGAAGCTTTCTTT. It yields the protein CASSPASRKNTEAFF. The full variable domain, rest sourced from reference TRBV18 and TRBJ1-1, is NAGVMQNPRHLVRRRGQEARLRCSPMKGHSHVYWYRQLPEEGLKFMVYLQKENIIDESGMPKERFSAEFPKEGPSILRIQQVVRGDSAAYFCASSPASRKNTEAFFGQGTRLTVV.